A single sample is the source of the 3 T cell receptor beta chains below, sequenced in a study of shared clonotypes between healthy human individuals. The protocol was immunoSEQ multiplex PCR, while the TCRdb copy is restricted to in-frame clones and leaves out a portion. The sample lists roughly 500,000 clones, roughly 83% occurring once. The specimen was PBMCs. The origin of the receptors is a woman aged 40 to 55 in good health. Some clones in this sample may be carry-over from other donors' samples.

The chain employs TRBV5-4 and TRBJ1-4, with D perhaps matching TRBD1 (6 bases). Germline lookup yields CDR1 SGHNT and CDR2 YYREEE (reference sequence). CDR3 length equals 13 residues. With 4 bases removed from V and 7 bases from J, the gap between germline ends came to 11 bases. CDR3 amino acids: CASSPGTPEKLFF. In DNA, the CDR3 is TGTGCCAGCAGCCCCGGGACACCTGAAAAACTGTTTTTT.

This chain links TRBV7-2 with TRBJ2-1; 11 nucleotides line up with TRBD2. The trim removed 4 bases at V and 4 bases at J, leaving 6 bases unmatched. Germline CDR1 SGHTA, CDR2 FQGNSA. The CDR3 consists of 16 residues. The CDR3 reads CASSYQGLAVYNEQFF. CDR3 nucleotide sequence: TGTGCCAGCAGCTACCAGGGACTAGCGGTTTACAATGAGCAGTTCTTC.

The table lists this clone with a count of one. The chain combines TRBV10-3 with TRBJ1-2; the match to TRBD1 covers 7 bases. The CDR3 loop spans 14 amino acids. V dropped 3 bases and J dropped 5; count of bases not matched to a gene: 6. Per the germline V gene, CDR1 is ENHRY and CDR2 is SYGVKD. As DNA, the CDR3 is TGTGCCATCAGTGAAGGGGACAGCCTATATGGCTACACCTTC. The encoded protein is CAISEGDSLYGYTF.